The 26 T cell receptor beta chains presented below share a single source sample, sequenced in a study of blood T cell repertoires in COVID-19. Produced via immunoSEQ multiplex PCR; TCRdb's table is partial and in-frame only. Counted here are some 46,000 clones, approximately 88% occurring once; the ten biggest clones make up about 7.5%. The specimen was peripheral blood. The receptors were gathered from a man in his forties or fifties with acute or convalescent COVID-19.

The chain is built from TRBV19 and TRBJ2-3; 7 nucleotides line up with TRBD1. Germline V gives CDR1 LNHDA, CDR2 SQIVND (reference sequence). The CDR3 runs 15 residues. The junction had 9 bases not matched to a gene; V was cut back by 9 bases and J by 0 bases. CDR3 nucleotides: TGTGCCAGCAAAAACAGGGGACCCAGCACAGATACGCAGTATTTT. Its protein is CASKNRGPSTDTQYF.

The V gene is TRBV5-4, the J gene TRBJ1-1; TRBD1 matches 7 bases. The trim removed 3 bases at V and 1 base at J, leaving 6 bases unmatched. The germline CDR1 and CDR2 sequences are SGHNT and YYREEE (reference sequence). This CDR3 comprises 15 residues. Here the CDR3 reads CASSSTGAWNTEAFF. CDR3 DNA sequence: TGTGCCAGCAGCTCAACAGGGGCATGGAACACTGAAGCTTTCTTT.

This clone has just a few counts. V and J are TRBV10-3 and TRBJ2-1, with 8 bases matching TRBD2. The J segment lost 2 bases and the V segment lost 0 bases, leaving 6 bases of the junction unmatched. The CDR3 length is 17 residues. Germline CDR1 is ENHRY and CDR2 is SYGVKD. The CDR3 DNA follows: TGTGCCATCAGTGAGTCCCCACCGGGACTAGCCTACAATGAGCAGTTCTTC. Its translation: CAISESPPGLAYNEQFF.

V usage is TRBV6-1 and J usage is TRBJ2-3; the D gene is possibly TRBD2 (5 bases). Trimming took off 2 bases at V and 5 bases at J, with 14 bases between the two ends. Germline V gene data show CDR1 as MNHNS and CDR2 as SASEGT. This CDR3 has 15 amino acids. CDR3 loop: CASSEWGSGGDTQYF. The CDR3 DNA sequence: TGTGCCAGCAGTGAATGGGGATCCGGAGGAGATACGCAGTATTTT.

The chain carries TRBV9 and TRBJ1-6; 9 bases line up with TRBD1. This CDR3 is built from 15 residues. V was pared by 2 bases and J by 6 bases, with 3 bases of the junction left unmatched. From germline, CDR1 is SGDLS and CDR2 YYNGEE. The CDR3 here is CASSVEDRGNSPLHF. The DNA of the CDR3 is TGTGCCAGCAGCGTTGAGGACAGGGGTAATTCACCCCTCCACTTT.

This chain uses TRBV5-4 with TRBJ2-7, with 9 bases fitting TRBD2. The CDR3 covers 16 residues. Trimming cost V 1 base and J 0 bases; bases outside gene matches: 5. The germline V gene encodes CDR1 SGHNT and CDR2 YYREEE (reference sequence). The CDR3 region is CASSLKSGGPSYEQYF. The CDR3 DNA is TGTGCCAGCAGCTTGAAGAGCGGGGGGCCCTCCTACGAGCAGTACTTC.

The chain employs TRBV7-2 and TRBJ1-1; D uncertain. This CDR3 is built from 14 residues. The germline V gene encodes CDR1 SGHTA and CDR2 FQGNSA. V lost 1 base to trimming and J lost 4 bases, with 10 bases between them. This CDR3 is CASSLVPGTTEAFF. The DNA of the CDR3 is TGTGCCAGCAGCTTAGTGCCGGGAACCACTGAAGCTTTCTTT.

The chain carries TRBV2 and TRBJ1-1; D not resolved. CDR3 size: 14 residues. Per the germline V gene, CDR1 is SNHLY and CDR2 is FYNNEI. V was trimmed by 8 bases and J by 1 base, leaving 14 bases between them. The CDR3, as DNA: TGTGCCAGCTCAGCGGGCCGAGGGAACACTGAAGCTTTCTTT. It codes for CASSAGRGNTEAFF. Combining the CDR3 with reference TRBV2 and TRBJ1-1 gives the whole variable domain EPEVTQTPSHQVTQMGQEVILRCVPISNHLYFYWYRQILGQKVEFLVSFYNNEISEKSEIFDDQFSVERPDGSNFTLKIRSTKLEDSAMYFCASSAGRGNTEAFFGQGTRLTVV.

The chain is built from TRBV6-1 and TRBJ1-1; perhaps TRBD1 as D (5 bases). Germline V gives CDR1 MNHNS, CDR2 SASEGT. This CDR3 has 16 residues. Trimming took 4 bases from V and 0 from J, leaving 15 bases between them. The CDR3 nucleotides are TGTGCCAGCAGTGGTGTTGGTTACAGGCTGAACACTGAAGCTTTCTTT. It codes for CASSGVGYRLNTEAFF.

The J gene is TRBJ2-3, the V gene TRBV6-5; 7 bases fit TRBD1. Germline V gene data show CDR1 as MNHEY and CDR2 as SVGAGI. Losses at the gene ends were 6 bases for V and 6 bases for J; bases not matched to a gene: 6. This CDR3 is built from 13 residues. CDR3 region: CASSKTGRDTQYF. The DNA of the CDR3 is TGTGCCAGCAGCAAGACAGGGCGGGATACGCAGTATTTT.

The V call is TRBV28, the J call TRBJ2-2, with TRBD1 matching 8 bases. The trim removed 6 bases at V and 9 bases at J, leaving 6 bases unmatched. CDR3 size: 13 residues. CDR1 MDHEN and CDR2 SYDVKM come from the germline V gene. The CDR3 spells CASSPTGVRELFF. The CDR3, as DNA: TGTGCCAGCAGCCCGACAGGGGTCCGGGAGCTGTTTTTT.

This clone was picked up one time. The rearrangement joins TRBV4-3 to TRBJ1-4, with 8 positions matching TRBD1. CDR3 length: 16 amino acids. J was trimmed by 3 bases and V by 4 bases; bases with no gene match: 7. Germline lookup yields CDR1 LGHNA and CDR2 YSLEER. CDR3 DNA: TGCGCCAGCAGCCGAATCACAGGGGGGGCTAATGAAAAACTGTTTTTT. It is translated as CASSRITGGANEKLFF.

The chain uses TRBV9 and TRBJ1-6; possible D gene TRBD1, 5 bases. V lost 3 bases to trimming and J lost 6 bases, with 10 bases between them. In germline, CDR1 is SGDLS, CDR2 YYNGEE. The CDR3 is 14 amino acids. The CDR3 coding sequence is TGTGCCAGCAGCGCTCTCGACAGTAATTCACCCCTCCACTTT. This gives the protein CASSALDSNSPLHF. Full variable domain (outside the CDR3, taken from reference TRBV9 and TRBJ1-6): DSGVTQTPKHLITATGQRVTLRCSPRSGDLSVYWYQQSLDQGLQFLIQYYNGEERAKGNILERFSAQQFPDLHSELNLSSLELGDSALYFCASSALDSNSPLHFGNGTRLTVT.

The V gene is TRBV2, the J gene TRBJ1-2; D gene unclear. CDR3 length: 10 amino acids. Germline V gene data show CDR1 as SNHLY and CDR2 as FYNNEI. Trimming removed 4 bases from V and 8 bases from J, with 5 bases in between. Here the CDR3 reads CASSGRGYTF. CDR3 bases: TGTGCCAGCAGTGGTCGGGGCTACACCTTC.

This clone was observed a single time. J is TRBJ1-1 and V is TRBV19; TRBD1 is a possible D gene (5 bases). CDR1 and CDR2 from the germline V gene are LNHDA and SQIVND (reference sequence). The CDR3 has 13 residues. The V gene lost 5 bases and the J gene lost 4 bases, with 11 bases spanning the gap. The CDR3 nucleotides read TGTGCCAGTAGTGAGGACGGGGGCACTGAAGCTTTCTTT. Its translation is CASSEDGGTEAFF.

The genes are TRBV6-5 and TRBJ2-5; 7 bases agree with TRBD1. The CDR3 is 14 residues long. Looked up from germline, CDR1 is MNHEY and CDR2 is SVGAGI. The V gene end was trimmed by 6 bases and the J gene end by 2 bases; junction bases not matched to a gene: 6. In DNA form, the CDR3 reads TGTGCCAGCAGGGGGACAGTGGATCAAGAGACCCAGTACTTC. Residues: CASRGTVDQETQYF.

This chain uses TRBV7-8 with TRBJ2-7; possible D gene TRBD1, 6 bases. V dropped 5 bases and J dropped 6 bases, with 17 bases sitting between them. The CDR3 runs to 14 residues. Germline CDR1 SGHVS, CDR2 FQNEAQ. For the CDR3, the DNA is TGTGCCAGCAGCCTAGGGACACCCAGACTCGAGCAGTACTTC. This translates into CASSLGTPRLEQYF.

This clone was observed a few times. The V call is TRBV19, the J call TRBJ1-5; 8 nucleotides align to TRBD1. Germline CDR1 is LNHDA and CDR2 is SQIVND (reference sequence). The CDR3 consists of 14 residues. Trimming cost V 5 bases and J 11 bases; bases outside gene matches: 11. This chain's CDR3 is CASSQDRAVAAQHF. The CDR3 bases are TGTGCCAGTAGTCAGGACAGGGCAGTTGCAGCCCAGCATTTT.

The chain couples TRBV28 to TRBJ2-2; D not resolved. The CDR3 runs 14 residues. Germline CDR1 MDHEN, CDR2 SYDVKM. The V gene lost 6 bases and the J gene lost 0 bases, with 8 bases spanning the gap. CDR3 amino acids: CASSPPANTGELFF. The CDR3 coding sequence is TGTGCCAGCAGCCCTCCCGCGAACACCGGGGAGCTGTTTTTT.

This clone was counted once. This chain links TRBV5-1 with TRBJ2-1, with TRBD1 identical over 8 bases. The CDR3 contains 17 residues. With 4 bases clipped from V and 0 bases from J, the junction kept 9 bases outside the gene matches. Germline CDR1 reads SGHRS; CDR2 reads YFSETQ. DNA for the CDR3: TGCGCCAGCAGCCTCTCAGGGGGCCCCTCCTCCTACAATGAGCAGTTCTTC. Protein: CASSLSGGPSSYNEQFF.

The genes are TRBV5-1 and TRBJ2-5, with D uncertain. Trimming left V 4 bases short and J 2 bases short, with 9 bases between. Per the germline V gene, CDR1 is SGHRS and CDR2 is YFSETQ. The CDR3 length is 13 residues. This chain's CDR3 is CASSLQVQETQYF. As DNA, the CDR3 is TGCGCCAGCAGCCTGCAGGTGCAAGAGACCCAGTACTTC.

The chain has TRBV11-2 and TRBJ2-7, with D possibly being TRBD1 (6 bases). The germline gives CDR1 SGHAT, CDR2 FQNNGV. V was shortened by 0 bases and J by 6 bases, with 18 bases between the two germline ends. The CDR3 runs to 16 residues. The CDR3 DNA sequence: TGTGCCAGCAGCTTAGAGTTAACAGGGAATTTGGGCGAGCAGTACTTC. This translates into CASSLELTGNLGEQYF.

The chain uses TRBV9 and TRBJ1-2, with D possibly matching TRBD1 (5 bases). Germline V gives CDR1 SGDLS, CDR2 YYNGEE. V was clipped by 6 bases and J by 3 bases, with 15 bases between them. CDR3 length: 14 amino acids. The CDR3 bases are TGTGCCAGCACCCCCGGCGGGGCCGACTATGGCTACACCTTC. This translates into CASTPGGADYGYTF.

J is TRBJ2-5 and V is TRBV5-1; 10 bases are shared with TRBD2. V lost 3 bases and J lost 1; bases outside the gene matches: 9. The germline V gene has CDR1 SGHRS and CDR2 YFSETQ. There are 17 residues in the CDR3. The CDR3 reads CASSSMGLANLQETQYF. CDR3 coding DNA: TGCGCCAGCAGCTCCATGGGACTAGCGAATCTCCAAGAGACCCAGTACTTC.

CDR3 coding DNA: TGTGCCAGCAGCTTAGCGCGAACAGGGAGACCAGATACGCAGTATTTT. Translated: CASSLARTGRPDTQYF. The rearrangement links TRBV11-1 to TRBJ2-3; possible D gene TRBD1, 6 bases. The CDR3 loop spans 16 amino acids. The V gene lost 0 bases and the J gene lost 4 bases, with 14 bases spanning the gap. The germline V gene encodes CDR1 SGHAT and CDR2 FQDESV (reference sequence).

The V call is TRBV6-5, the J call TRBJ2-1; 14 positions agree with TRBD2. Germline V gene sequence: CDR1 MNHEY, CDR2 SVGAGI. V shed 9 bases and J 10 bases; nucleotides not matched to a gene: 8. The CDR3 is 14 residues long. This chain's CDR3 is CASERTSGGREQFF. The CDR3 DNA is TGTGCCAGTGAAAGGACTAGCGGGGGGCGGGAGCAGTTCTTC.